One and the same sample provided the 3 T cell receptor beta chains below, sequenced in a study of blood T cell repertoires in COVID-19. Method: immunoSEQ multiplex PCR; TCRdb's copy keeps in-frame clones and lacks some. The sample contains around 15,000 clones, around 90% of which appear only once. The sample was peripheral blood. Receptors were obtained from a human donor in a cohort sampled during active COVID-19.

This rearrangement joins TRBV11-2 to TRBJ2-2; 10 nucleotides line up with TRBD2. Trimming took 2 bases from V and 3 from J; bases not matched to a gene: 6. CDR1 and CDR2 from the germline V gene are SGHAT and FQNNGV. The CDR3 runs to 17 residues. The CDR3 protein is CASSLRPLAGDTGELFF. In DNA form, the CDR3 reads TGTGCCAGCAGCTTACGGCCCCTAGCGGGGGACACCGGGGAGCTGTTTTTT.

The rearrangement uses TRBV5-1 and TRBJ2-7; 8 positions agree with TRBD2. CDR1 and CDR2 (germline): SGHRS, YFSETQ. The CDR3 contains 14 residues. The V segment lost 4 bases and the J segment 3 bases; nucleotides outside the gene matches: 6. The CDR3 DNA reads as TGCGCCAGCAGCCCGGTTACTAGCGGCTACGAGCAGTACTTC. Amino acids: CASSPVTSGYEQYF.

This clone occurred a few times. The chain employs TRBV4-1 and TRBJ2-7, with 11 bases lining up with TRBD1. The CDR3 contains 15 residues. Germline CDR1 MGHRA, CDR2 YSYEKL. With 3 bases clipped from V and 7 bases from J, the junction kept 8 bases outside the gene matches. The CDR3 here is CASSQRGQGGLEQYF. The DNA of the CDR3 is TGCGCCAGCAGCCAGCGGGGACAGGGGGGATTAGAGCAGTACTTC.